Shown below are 10 T cell receptor beta chains from a single sample sequenced in a study of shared clonotypes between healthy human individuals. Assay used: immunoSEQ multiplex PCR; TCRdb lists only in-frame clones, some missing. The sample includes some 2,100,000 clones, nearly 97% of them seen just once. Material for sequencing was naive CD4+ T cells sorted from blood. Noted subset: CD45RA+ positively selected. These receptor sequences come from a man younger than 35 in good health.

The chain joins TRBV27 to TRBJ2-7; 10 bases are a match to TRBD2. This CDR3 region has 14 residues. The germline gives CDR1 MNHEY, CDR2 SMNVEV (reference sequence). With V trimmed by 6 bases and J by 5 bases, 7 bases remained unmatched. The CDR3 nucleotides read TGTGCCAGCAGCTTACGTGGGACTAGCGACGAGCAGTACTTC. As protein: CASSLRGTSDEQYF.

V gene TRBV10-1 combines with J gene TRBJ1-2, with D uncertain. Trimming stripped 3 bases from V and 2 bases from J, with 7 bases between. The CDR3 is 13 residues long. Germline loops: CDR1 WNHNN, CDR2 SYGVQD (reference sequence). The CDR3 loop is CASSDDTNYGYTF. DNA of the CDR3: TGCGCCAGCAGTGATGACACAAACTATGGCTACACCTTC.

CDR3 in DNA: TGCAGCTTATTAGCGGGCACAGAGACCCAGTACTTC. Protein product: CSLLAGTETQYF. The V call is TRBV29-1, the J call TRBJ2-5, with 7 bases identical to TRBD2. This CDR3 is 12 amino acids long. Germline assignment: CDR1 SQVTM and CDR2 ANQGSEA. V gave up 8 bases and J gave up 4 bases; unmatched junction bases: 7.

The chain links TRBV5-6 to TRBJ2-3, with D perhaps TRBD1 (5 bases). CDR3 length: 14 amino acids. Germline V lookup: CDR1 SGHDT, CDR2 YYEEEE. Deletions cut 3 bases from V and 4 bases from J, with 12 bases between. CDR3 sequence reads: CASSSLQGADTQYF. DNA of the CDR3: TGTGCCAGCAGCTCACTTCAGGGCGCAGATACGCAGTATTTT.

V usage is TRBV11-2 and J usage is TRBJ2-3; no firm D call. Germline lookup yields CDR1 SGHAT and CDR2 FQNNGV. V shed 1 base and J shed 0 bases, with 11 bases lying between them. This CDR3 is built from 16 residues. The CDR3 coding sequence is TGTGCCAGCAGCTTAGGAAAAAAACAGAGCACAGATACGCAGTATTTT. Translation gives CASSLGKKQSTDTQYF. Full variable domain (missing parts from reference TRBV11-2 and TRBJ2-3): EAGVAQSPRYKIIEKRQSVAFWCNPISGHATLYWYQQILGQGPKLLIQFQNNGVVDDSQLPKDRFSAERLKGVDSTLKIQPAKLEDSAVYLCASSLGKKQSTDTQYFGPGTRLTVL.

This chain joins TRBV6-5 and TRBJ1-6, with D hard to call. The V gene lost 5 bases and the J gene lost 8 bases, with 13 bases spanning the gap. Germline V gene lookup returns CDR1 MNHEY and CDR2 SVGAGI. The CDR3 is made up of 14 amino acids. As DNA, the CDR3 is TGTGCCAGCAGTCCGCCGTTGAGGGATTCACCCCTCCACTTT. This encodes CASSPPLRDSPLHF.

Comments on this clone: Other DNA sequences within the sample encode an identical CDR3. The V call is TRBV6-6, the J call TRBJ2-7, with D possibly being TRBD1 (5 bases). Germline V gives CDR1 MNHNY, CDR2 SVGAGI (reference sequence). Trimming stripped 0 bases from V and 2 bases from J, with 8 bases between. This CDR3 spans 14 amino acids. The CDR3 spells CASSYSRGPYEQYF. In DNA form, the CDR3 reads TGTGCCAGCAGTTACTCTAGGGGCCCCTACGAGCAGTACTTC.

The J gene is TRBJ2-7, the V gene TRBV2; TRBD1 might be the D (5 bases). CDR3 length equals 13 residues. The V end lost 6 bases, the J end lost 1 base, and 10 bases lay between the germline ends. CDR1 SNHLY and CDR2 FYNNEI come from the germline V gene. This CDR3 is CASSLGQSYEQYF. For the CDR3, the DNA is TGTGCCAGCAGCCTCGGACAATCCTACGAGCAGTACTTC.

V and J are TRBV6-6 and TRBJ2-4; 7 bases are a match to TRBD2. Germline CDR1 MNHNY, CDR2 SVGAGI (reference sequence). The CDR3 runs to 14 residues. Trimming cost V 6 bases and J 0 bases; bases outside gene matches: 2. The CDR3 nucleotides are TGTGCCAGCAGATCGGGGGGAGCCAAAAACATTCAGTACTTC. Translating gives CASRSGGAKNIQYF.

About this clone: Other DNA sequences from this sample encode an identical CDR3 as well. The chain uses TRBV6-5 and TRBJ2-2, with D possibly being TRBD1 (7 bases). The CDR3 totals 15 residues. V was shortened by 0 bases and J by 3 bases, with 8 bases between the two germline ends. The germline V gene encodes CDR1 MNHEY and CDR2 SVGAGI. CDR3 in amino acids: CASSYSRGDTGELFF. CDR3 DNA: TGTGCCAGCAGTTACTCCAGGGGGGACACCGGGGAGCTGTTTTTT.